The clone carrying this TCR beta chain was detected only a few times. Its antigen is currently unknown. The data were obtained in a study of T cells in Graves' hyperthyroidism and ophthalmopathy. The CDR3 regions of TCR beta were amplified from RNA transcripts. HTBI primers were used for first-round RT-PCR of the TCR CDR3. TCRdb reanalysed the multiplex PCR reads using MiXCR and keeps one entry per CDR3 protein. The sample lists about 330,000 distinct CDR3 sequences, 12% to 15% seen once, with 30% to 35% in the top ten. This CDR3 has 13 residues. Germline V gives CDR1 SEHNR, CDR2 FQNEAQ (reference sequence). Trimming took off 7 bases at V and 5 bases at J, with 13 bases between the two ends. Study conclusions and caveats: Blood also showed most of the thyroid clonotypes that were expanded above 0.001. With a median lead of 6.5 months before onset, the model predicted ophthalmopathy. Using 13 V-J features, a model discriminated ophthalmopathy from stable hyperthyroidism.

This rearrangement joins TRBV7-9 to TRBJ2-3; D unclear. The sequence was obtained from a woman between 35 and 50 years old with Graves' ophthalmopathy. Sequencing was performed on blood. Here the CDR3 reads CASNFSLGDTQYF. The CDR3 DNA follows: TGTGCCAGCAACTTCTCCCTAGGAGATACGCAGTATTTT.